These T cell receptor beta chains were read from a single sample in a study of regulatory T cells in long-lasting Graves disease. TCRdb ran MiXCR on the multiplex PCR reads and lists one entry per CDR3 protein. The repertoire consists of about 330,000 distinct CDR3 sequences, with around 15% occurring once and the leading ten covering roughly 21%. These sequences were also reported in another study, on T cells in Graves' hyperthyroidism and ophthalmopathy.

The input for sequencing was peripheral blood mononuclear cells (PBMCs), taken at new diagnosis, from a patient treated with antithyroid drugs. The source is a woman aged 18-29 years with Graves disease. Each CDR3 is given with its conserved first and last residue. Fields, in order: D gene, J gene, clone size, V gene, CDR3 DNA, CDR3 protein. A D gene is named only where the DNA matches it firmly. The size entry is marked missing in some rows and otherwise reads once, few, many or a size class.

d_gene: .; j_gene: TRBJ1-1; abundance: many; v_gene: TRBV27; CDR3nt: TGTGCCAGCACGAACTCTCGGGACGAAGCTTTCTTT; CDR3aa: CASTNSRDEAFF
d_gene: TRBD1; j_gene: TRBJ2-3; abundance: .; v_gene: TRBV7-6; CDR3nt: TGTGCCAGCAGCTCTCCGGGACAGGGATCGTCAGATACGCAGTATTTT; CDR3aa: CASSSPGQGSSDTQYF
d_gene: TRBD1; j_gene: TRBJ2-5; abundance: many; v_gene: TRBV18; CDR3nt: TGTGCCAGCTCACCGGGACAGGGTTACCAAGAGACCCAGTACTTC; CDR3aa: CASSPGQGYQETQYF
d_gene: .; j_gene: TRBJ1-1; abundance: many; v_gene: TRBV6-1; CDR3nt: TGTGCCAGCAGCGAAACAGGCGACACTGAAGCTTTCTTT; CDR3aa: CASSETGDTEAFF
d_gene: .; j_gene: TRBJ2-7; abundance: many; v_gene: TRBV20-1; CDR3nt: TGCAGTGCCCAGACGACAGGTTCCGAGCAGTACTTC; CDR3aa: CSAQTTGSEQYF
d_gene: TRBD2; j_gene: TRBJ2-1; abundance: many; v_gene: TRBV3-1; CDR3nt: TGTGCCAGCAGCCCATCCCGGAGGGCCAGCGGGAGGACATACAATGAGCAGTTCTTC; CDR3aa: CASSPSRRASGRTYNEQFF
d_gene: TRBD2; j_gene: TRBJ2-1; abundance: .; v_gene: TRBV3-1; CDR3nt: TGTGCCAGCAGCCAAGAGCTCCGGGGACTAGCGGCAGAGCAGTTCTTC; CDR3aa: CASSQELRGLAAEQFF
d_gene: TRBD2; j_gene: TRBJ2-1; abundance: .; v_gene: TRBV6-2/TRBV6-3; CDR3nt: TGTGCCAGCAGTCCACAGTGGCTAGCGGGGGGGAATGAGCAGTTCTTC; CDR3aa: CASSPQWLAGGNEQFF
d_gene: TRBD2; j_gene: TRBJ2-1; abundance: many; v_gene: TRBV20-1; CDR3nt: TGCAGTGCTAGCTTTCTCTCTTTCGCGGGAGGGCCCTCCAGTGAGCAGTTCTTC; CDR3aa: CSASFLSFAGGPSSEQFF
d_gene: TRBD2; j_gene: TRBJ2-5; abundance: few; v_gene: TRBV20-1; CDR3nt: TGCAGTGCTAGCGGGACTAGCCTGGAGACCCAGTACTTC; CDR3aa: CSASGTSLETQYF
d_gene: TRBD1; j_gene: TRBJ2-7; abundance: many; v_gene: TRBV20-1; CDR3nt: TGCAGTGCTAGAAACAGGGGGACCTACGAGCAGTACTTC; CDR3aa: CSARNRGTYEQYF
d_gene: TRBD1; j_gene: TRBJ2-2; abundance: many; v_gene: TRBV11-2; CDR3nt: TGTGCCAGCAGCTGGGACAGATGGAACACCGGGGAGCTGTTTTTT; CDR3aa: CASSWDRWNTGELFF
d_gene: .; j_gene: TRBJ1-6; abundance: many; v_gene: TRBV11-2; CDR3nt: TGTGCCAGCAGCTTAGATCAACTGTCGCCAGGGGTCCACTTT; CDR3aa: CASSLDQLSPGVHF
d_gene: .; j_gene: TRBJ2-2; abundance: many; v_gene: TRBV30; CDR3nt: TGTGCCTGGAGTAAGAACACCGGGGAGCTGTTTTTT; CDR3aa: CAWSKNTGELFF
d_gene: TRBD1; j_gene: TRBJ2-3; abundance: .; v_gene: TRBV6-2/TRBV6-3; CDR3nt: TGTGCCAGCAGTTACCTCGGGACAGACACAGATACGCAGTATTTT; CDR3aa: CASSYLGTDTDTQYF
d_gene: .; j_gene: TRBJ2-1; abundance: many; v_gene: TRBV20-1; CDR3nt: TGCAGTGCTAGTAGTTGGGTTAGCGATCTCAATGAGCAGTTCTTC; CDR3aa: CSASSWVSDLNEQFF
d_gene: TRBD2; j_gene: TRBJ2-1; abundance: many; v_gene: TRBV12-3/TRBV12-4; CDR3nt: TGTGCCAGCAGTCCGGGGACTAGCGGGGGCCCCTATCGCGAGCAGTTCTTC; CDR3aa: CASSPGTSGGPYREQFF
d_gene: TRBD1; j_gene: TRBJ1-2; abundance: .; v_gene: TRBV4-3; CDR3nt: TGCGCCAGCAGCTATACAAAAAAGGGACAGTCTGCGAGAGGCTACACCTTC; CDR3aa: CASSYTKKGQSARGYTF
d_gene: TRBD2; j_gene: TRBJ2-3; abundance: few; v_gene: TRBV20-1; CDR3nt: TGCAGTGCGCTTCTAGCGGGGAACACAGATACGCAGTATTTT; CDR3aa: CSALLAGNTDTQYF
d_gene: .; j_gene: TRBJ1-5; abundance: few; v_gene: TRBV29-1; CDR3nt: TGCAGCGTTGGTGAGCATAGCAATCAGCCCCAGCATTTT; CDR3aa: CSVGEHSNQPQHF
d_gene: .; j_gene: TRBJ1-1; abundance: many; v_gene: TRBV12-3/TRBV12-4; CDR3nt: TGTGCCAGCAGTTATCGAGCTGCGGCTTTCTTT; CDR3aa: CASSYRAAAFF
d_gene: .; j_gene: TRBJ1-5; abundance: many; v_gene: TRBV20-1; CDR3nt: TGCAGTGCCAGTATAGGGGGGAAGGAACAGCCCCAGCATTTT; CDR3aa: CSASIGGKEQPQHF
d_gene: .; j_gene: TRBJ2-1; abundance: .; v_gene: TRBV18; CDR3nt: TGTGCCAGCTCACCCCAAGTCGGGAATGAGCAGTTCTTC; CDR3aa: CASSPQVGNEQFF
d_gene: .; j_gene: TRBJ2-1; abundance: many; v_gene: TRBV11-2; CDR3nt: TGTGCCAGCAGCTCGCGGTTGGGGACTGAGCAGTTCTTC; CDR3aa: CASSSRLGTEQFF
d_gene: TRBD2; j_gene: TRBJ2-2; abundance: .; v_gene: TRBV9; CDR3nt: TGTGCCAGCAGCGTACTCGGGGGGGGGCCCGGGGAGCTGTTTTTT; CDR3aa: CASSVLGGGPGELFF
d_gene: TRBD1; j_gene: TRBJ1-2; abundance: .; v_gene: TRBV19; CDR3nt: TGTGCCAGTAGGAACAGGGGGCATGATGGCTACACCTTC; CDR3aa: CASRNRGHDGYTF
d_gene: .; j_gene: TRBJ1-1; abundance: few; v_gene: TRBV20-1; CDR3nt: TGCAGTGCTACGCCGGATTTGGGCGGGACTGAAGCTTTCTTT; CDR3aa: CSATPDLGGTEAFF
d_gene: .; j_gene: TRBJ1-5; abundance: few; v_gene: TRBV19; CDR3nt: TGTGCCAGTAGTATGGGTCAGGGAGGGAGCAATCAGCCCCAGCATTTT; CDR3aa: CASSMGQGGSNQPQHF
d_gene: TRBD1; j_gene: TRBJ1-5; abundance: many; v_gene: TRBV6-1; CDR3nt: TGTGCCAGCAGCCGGACAGGCCGGGATCAGCCCCAGCATTTT; CDR3aa: CASSRTGRDQPQHF
d_gene: TRBD2; j_gene: TRBJ2-2; abundance: .; v_gene: TRBV20-1; CDR3nt: TGCAGTGCTCCCGCCGGACTAGCGGGAGGGCCGGACACCGGGGAGCTGTTTTTT; CDR3aa: CSAPAGLAGGPDTGELFF
d_gene: TRBD1; j_gene: TRBJ1-2; abundance: many; v_gene: TRBV12-3/TRBV12-4; CDR3nt: TGTGCCAGCAATAAGGGAGACAGGGCTTATGGCTACACCTTC; CDR3aa: CASNKGDRAYGYTF
d_gene: TRBD2; j_gene: TRBJ2-7; abundance: many; v_gene: TRBV20-1; CDR3nt: TGCAGTGCTAACCCGAGCGGGGGGCAGGACGAGCAGTACTTC; CDR3aa: CSANPSGGQDEQYF
d_gene: .; j_gene: TRBJ1-6; abundance: .; v_gene: TRBV6-1; CDR3nt: TGTGCCAGCAGTGAAGGAAAGGCCGAGGATTCACCCCTCCACTTT; CDR3aa: CASSEGKAEDSPLHF
d_gene: .; j_gene: TRBJ1-1; abundance: .; v_gene: TRBV9; CDR3nt: TGTGCCAGCAGCGTCACCCGGCAGGGAGGCCTGAACACTGAAGCTTTCTTT; CDR3aa: CASSVTRQGGLNTEAFF
d_gene: .; j_gene: TRBJ2-5; abundance: many; v_gene: TRBV12-3/TRBV12-4; CDR3nt: TGTGCCAGCAGTTTAGGACAGCCTCAAGAGACCCAGTACTTC; CDR3aa: CASSLGQPQETQYF
d_gene: TRBD2; j_gene: TRBJ2-7; abundance: many; v_gene: TRBV6-1; CDR3nt: TGTGCCAGCAGTGAAGCGCGGGCGGGGGTCGAGCAGTACTTC; CDR3aa: CASSEARAGVEQYF
d_gene: .; j_gene: TRBJ2-3; abundance: many; v_gene: TRBV14; CDR3nt: TGTGCCAGCAGCCAAGAACAGGTTAATACGCAGTATTTT; CDR3aa: CASSQEQVNTQYF
d_gene: TRBD2; j_gene: TRBJ2-4; abundance: many; v_gene: TRBV11-2; CDR3nt: TGTGCCAGCAGCTTATCGTTCGGGGGGGTGTTGGTAAACATTCAGTACTTC; CDR3aa: CASSLSFGGVLVNIQYF
d_gene: .; j_gene: TRBJ1-6; abundance: many; v_gene: TRBV6-1; CDR3nt: TGTGCCAGCATCGCCCCGGACCCGGGCCGTGGCTCCTATAATTCACCCCTCCACTTT; CDR3aa: CASIAPDPGRGSYNSPLHF
d_gene: TRBD1; j_gene: TRBJ1-4; abundance: many; v_gene: TRBV3-1; CDR3nt: TGTGCCAGCAGCCATGGGACAGGACTTGAAAAACTGTTTTTT; CDR3aa: CASSHGTGLEKLFF
d_gene: .; j_gene: TRBJ2-2; abundance: many; v_gene: TRBV5-5; CDR3nt: TGTGCCAGCAGCCTCGGACGTGGCAACACCGGGGAGCTGTTTTTT; CDR3aa: CASSLGRGNTGELFF
d_gene: .; j_gene: TRBJ1-4; abundance: many; v_gene: TRBV29-1; CDR3nt: TGCAGCGTTGAATCCGGGGGCGATGAAAAACTGTTTTTT; CDR3aa: CSVESGGDEKLFF
d_gene: .; j_gene: TRBJ2-1; abundance: many; v_gene: TRBV7-3; CDR3nt: TGTGCCAGCAGCTTGGGCTTCCGCTCCTACAATGAGCAGTTCTTC; CDR3aa: CASSLGFRSYNEQFF
d_gene: .; j_gene: TRBJ2-3; abundance: .; v_gene: TRBV10-3; CDR3nt: TGTACCATGTCAGGGAACTCGGCAGATACGCAGTATTTT; CDR3aa: CTMSGNSADTQYF
d_gene: .; j_gene: TRBJ1-4; abundance: .; v_gene: TRBV29-1; CDR3nt: TGCAGCGTTGAAGTGGCTAATGAAAAACTGTTTTTT; CDR3aa: CSVEVANEKLFF
d_gene: .; j_gene: TRBJ2-5; abundance: .; v_gene: TRBV5-1; CDR3nt: TGCGCCAGCAGCTTGGCCAGGGGTAGCGGGCACCTCCAAGAGACCCAGTACTTC; CDR3aa: CASSLARGSGHLQETQYF
d_gene: .; j_gene: TRBJ1-5; abundance: many; v_gene: TRBV3-1; CDR3nt: TGTGCCAGCAGCCTCGGGGGTCAGCCCCAGCATTTT; CDR3aa: CASSLGGQPQHF
d_gene: TRBD1; j_gene: TRBJ1-6; abundance: few; v_gene: TRBV20-1; CDR3nt: TGCAGTGCTAGAGATTTGACAGGGGGCTCCTATAATTCACCCCTCCACTTT; CDR3aa: CSARDLTGGSYNSPLHF
d_gene: .; j_gene: TRBJ1-1; abundance: .; v_gene: TRBV9; CDR3nt: TGTGCCAGCAGCGTAGACGGGGGCGCGGCTGAAGCTTTCTTT; CDR3aa: CASSVDGGAAEAFF
d_gene: .; j_gene: TRBJ2-4; abundance: many; v_gene: TRBV24-1; CDR3nt: TGTGCCACCAGTGATCCAGGGGCGGGTAACATTCAGTACTTC; CDR3aa: CATSDPGAGNIQYF
d_gene: .; j_gene: TRBJ1-1; abundance: .; v_gene: TRBV20-1; CDR3nt: TGCAGTGCTAGAGGTGATGGACGAAACACTGAAGCTTTCTTT; CDR3aa: CSARGDGRNTEAFF